Listed below are T cell receptor beta chains from one sample, sequenced in a study of blood T cell repertoires in COVID-19. Profiled with immunoSEQ multiplex PCR; TCRdb holds only in-frame clones, not every one. The table lists 250,000 to 300,000 clones, around 90% of them singletons. The sequencing sample was made of PBMCs or T cells enriched from blood (not recorded which). The receptors were sampled from a human donor in a cohort exposed to, infected with or recovered from COVID-19 (not recorded which). The donor label of this sample is uncertain. Each CDR3 is given with its conserved first and last residue. A D gene is named only where the DNA matches it firmly. Size is omitted from some rows. Given values are once, few, many or a class for expanded clones.

j_call v_call clone_size d_call cdr3_aa cdr3_nt
TRBJ1-1 TRBV30 - - CAWVPGMNTEAFF TGTGCCTGGGTCCCGGGAATGAACACTGAAGCTTTCTTT
TRBJ1-3 TRBV4-1 - - CASSQEGESGNTIYF TGCGCCAGCAGCCAGGAAGGGGAATCTGGAAACACCATATATTTT
TRBJ1-4 TRBV3-1/TRBV3-2 - - CASSPQGRGEKLFF TGTGCCAGCAGCCCCCAGGGGCGGGGGGAAAAACTGTTTTTT
TRBJ1-2 TRBV12-3/TRBV12-4 - - CASSFLRFKGYTF TGTGCCAGCAGTTTCTTGAGATTCAAGGGCTACACCTTC
TRBJ1-4 TRBV18 - - CASSRDSSLNEKLFF TGTGCCAGCTCAAGAGACAGCTCTTTAAATGAAAAACTGTTTTTT
TRBJ1-2 TRBV4-1 - TRBD1 CASSQIAQGSRRYGYTF TGCGCCAGCAGCCAGATCGCACAGGGGAGCCGAAGGTATGGCTACACCTTC
TRBJ1-2 TRBV5-4 - - CASSPGRGFGYTF TGTGCCAGCAGCCCCGGACGGGGGTTCGGCTACACCTTC
TRBJ2-5 TRBV10-3 - - CAIRSGGALGQETQYF TGTGCCATCCGTAGTGGGGGGGCCCTAGGACAAGAGACCCAGTACTTC
TRBJ2-1 TRBV5-1 - - CASSLVRSYNEQFF TGCGCCAGCAGCTTGGTTCGGTCCTACAATGAGCAGTTCTTC
TRBJ1-1 TRBV11-3 - - CASSSENTEAFF TGTGCCAGCAGCAGCGAGAACACTGAAGCTTTCTTT
TRBJ1-5 TRBV27 - - CASSSGGPQPQHF TGTGCCAGCAGTTCAGGAGGGCCTCAGCCCCAGCATTTT
TRBJ2-1 TRBV19 - TRBD1 CASSMGQGGYNEQFF TGTGCCAGTAGTATGGGACAGGGGGGGTACAATGAGCAGTTCTTC
TRBJ1-5 TRBV24-1 - - CATSDAGGSNQPQHF TGTGCCACCAGTGATGCGGGGGGATCCAATCAGCCCCAGCATTTT
TRBJ1-1 TRBV7-3 - TRBD1 CASSLKGTGGGTEAFF TGTGCCAGCAGCTTAAAGGGGACAGGGGGCGGCACTGAAGCTTTCTTT
TRBJ2-1 TRBV7-9 - TRBD2 CASSPSLAGGRNEQFF TGTGCCAGCAGCCCTTCCTTAGCGGGGGGCCGTAATGAGCAGTTCTTC
TRBJ2-7 TRBV11-2 - TRBD2 CASSPGGSYEQYF TGTGCCAGCAGCCCGGGAGGGAGCTACGAGCAGTACTTC
TRBJ1-5 TRBV28 few - CASRRMTLTGQPQHF TGTGCCAGCAGACGAATGACGCTGACGGGGCAGCCCCAGCATTTT